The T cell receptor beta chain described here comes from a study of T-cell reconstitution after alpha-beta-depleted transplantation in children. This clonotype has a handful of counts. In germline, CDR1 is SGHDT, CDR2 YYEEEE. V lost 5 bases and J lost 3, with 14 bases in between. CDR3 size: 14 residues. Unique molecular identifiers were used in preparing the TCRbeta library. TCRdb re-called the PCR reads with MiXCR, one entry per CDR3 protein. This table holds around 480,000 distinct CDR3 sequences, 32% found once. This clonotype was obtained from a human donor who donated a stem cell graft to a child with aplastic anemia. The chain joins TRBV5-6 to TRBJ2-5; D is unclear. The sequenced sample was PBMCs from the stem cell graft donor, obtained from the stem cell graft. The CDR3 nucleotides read TGTGCCAGCAGTCGGGCTCCCGTCGAAGAGACCCAGTACTTC. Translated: CASSRAPVEETQYF. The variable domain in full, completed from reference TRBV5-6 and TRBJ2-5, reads DAGVTQSPTHLIKTRGQQVTLRCSPKSGHDTVSWYQQALGQGPQFIFQYYEEEERQRGNFPDRFSGHQFPNYSSELNVNALLLGDSALYLCASSRAPVEETQYFGPGTRLLVL.